The sequence of this T cell receptor (beta chain) was determined in a study of cytomegalovirus exposure and HLA in healthy donors. Study-level information: Earlier results showed 120 million or so unique TCR beta sequences derived from roughly 180 million T cells.

In regard to this clone: Its antigen is undetermined.

Whole-study results and caveats: As a later analysis showed, several of the most significant clusters appeared to be linked to common viral pathogens. The listing of 150 or so TCR beta chains classed them as cytomegalovirus-associated. Analysis performed later found around 15,000 TCR beta sequences associated with HLA alleles at 0.05 false discovery rate.

This PCR relied on a set of 60 Vbeta primers and 13 Jbeta primers. Clones were read by immunoSEQ multiplex PCR, and TCRdb kept only the in-frame ones, dropping some. The sample consists of about 40,000 clones, 66% of them appearing once. Trimming removed 7 bases at V and 6 bases at J, with 16 bases between. Germline V gene sequence: CDR1 LNHDA, CDR2 SQIVND (reference sequence). The CDR3 has 14 residues. V gene TRBV19 combines with J gene TRBJ1-5, with a tentative D call TRBD1 (5 bases). What was sequenced was PBMCs. The receptor was derived from a man in his fifties or sixties in good health and CMV-seropositive. The CDR3 bases are TGTGCCAGTAAGTGGGGAGGGACCGGTCAGCCCCAGCATTTT. Its translation: CASKWGGTGQPQHF.